The present TCR beta chain was sequenced within a study of Ad26.COV2.S vaccination and SARS-CoV-2 variants. About the research overall: Doses of Ad26.COV2.S were injected into muscle once or twice, 56 days apart. General study findings and limits: Greater spike-specific TCR breadth was seen in vaccine recipients than in placebo recipients.

Treatment meaning: some 19 received Ad26.COV2.S at low or high dose, single or two shots; several received placebo; per-sample allocation not given. On day 63 after the first injection, vaccine and placebo recipients gave samples. Immunization relied on an Ad26 vector, which expressed Wuhan-strain SARS-CoV-2 spike. The CDR3 contains 14 residues. V trimming: 4 bases; J trimming: 1 base; junction bases outside the gene matches: 1. Germline CDR1 SGHNT, CDR2 YENEEA. Assay used: immunoSEQ multiplex PCR; TCRdb lists only in-frame clones, some missing. The sample lists over 300,000 clones; 83% were seen once. This clone was detected many times. What it binds is not known.

The source material was peripheral blood, sampled in a trial of Ad26.COV2.S vaccine versus placebo. This TCR came from a person aged 18-65 years who received the Ad26.COV2.S COVID-19 vaccine or a placebo. This rearrangement joins TRBV11-3 to TRBJ1-5; 7 bases align to TRBD1. In DNA, the CDR3 is TGTGCCAGCAGCTCACAGGGGAGCAATCAGCCCCAGCATTTT. Protein sequence: CASSSQGSNQPQHF.